The 32 T cell receptor beta chains listed next were all sequenced from one sample in a study of cytomegalovirus exposure and HLA in healthy donors. TCRdb's copy holds only in-frame clones and misses some; the assay was immunoSEQ multiplex PCR. The sample carries some 76,000 clones, about 94% recorded once. Sequences were obtained from PBMCs. The receptors were sampled from a woman aged 18 to 35 in good health and CMV-seronegative.

This CDR3 is CATSRVLAGADTQYF. The CDR3 DNA sequence: TGTGCCACCAGCAGAGTACTAGCGGGAGCAGATACGCAGTATTTT. The chain links TRBV15 to TRBJ2-3, with 11 bases lining up with TRBD2. Germline values: CDR1 LNHNV, CDR2 YYDKDF (reference sequence). Germline trimming cut 1 base from V and 4 bases from J; bases unmatched to any gene: 1. The CDR3 sequence is 15 residues long.

This chain links TRBV7-2 with TRBJ1-2; D may be TRBD1 (6 bases). Trimming pared 6 bases from V and 4 bases from J, leaving 9 bases between. Germline V gene lookup returns CDR1 SGHTA and CDR2 FQGNSA. The CDR3 runs 12 residues. The CDR3 nucleotides read TGTGCCAGCAGAACGGACAGCTATGGCTACACCTTC. It yields the protein CASRTDSYGYTF.

The J gene is TRBJ1-2, the V gene TRBV7-6, with D unclear. Germline CDR1 reads SGHVS; CDR2 reads FNYEAQ. This CDR3 is 13 amino acids long. With 1 base removed from V and 1 base from J, the gap between germline ends came to 4 bases. CDR3 in DNA: TGTGCCAGCAGCTTAGGAGTTAACTATGGCTACACCTTC. Encoded protein: CASSLGVNYGYTF.

This rearrangement joins TRBV7-6 to TRBJ2-3; TRBD1 agrees at 10 bases. CDR3 length: 15 amino acids. V was clipped by 5 bases and J by 4 bases; unmatched bases: 6. CDR1 SGHVS and CDR2 FNYEAQ come from the germline V gene. CDR3 DNA: TGTGCCAGCAGCCCGGGACAGGGGAGATCAGATACGCAGTATTTT. As protein: CASSPGQGRSDTQYF. Full variable domain (remainder filled in from reference TRBV7-6 and TRBJ2-3): GAGVSQSPRYKVTKRGQDVALRCDPISGHVSLYWYRQALGQGPEFLTYFNYEAQQDKSGLPNDRFSAERPEGSISTLTIQRTEQRDSAMYRCASSPGQGRSDTQYFGPGTRLTVL.

This clone has a handful of counts. The chain couples TRBV6-1 to TRBJ2-2, with TRBD2 matching 8 bases. Germline trimming cut 4 bases from V and 3 bases from J; bases unmatched to any gene: 1. The CDR3 is made up of 14 amino acids. Germline CDR1 reads MNHNS; CDR2 reads SASEGT. DNA for the CDR3: TGTGCCAGCAGTGTTAGCGGGGACACCGGGGAGCTGTTTTTT. Its protein is CASSVSGDTGELFF.

This clone is a singleton in its sample. The chain carries TRBV13 and TRBJ2-5, with 8 bases fitting TRBD2. In germline, CDR1 is PRHDT, CDR2 FYEKMQ (reference sequence). The CDR3 length is 14 residues. The V and J ends lost 5 bases and 2 bases, in that order; junction bases with no gene match: 4. The DNA of the CDR3 is TGTGCCAGCAGCAGCACTAGCGGACAAGAGACCCAGTACTTC. Translating it yields CASSSTSGQETQYF.

CDR3 DNA sequence: TGTGCTAGTGGTTTGGTGCTTACACTAGCGGGAGGGAGTAGGGAGCAGTTCTTC. It specifies CASGLVLTLAGGSREQFF. The chain carries TRBV12-5 and TRBJ2-1; 13 nucleotides line up with TRBD2. The CDR3 extends over 18 amino acids. Trimming at V came to 0 bases and at J to 10 bases, leaving 12 bases not matched to a gene. Germline values: CDR1 LGHNT, CDR2 FRNRAP.

The chain has TRBV6-8 and TRBJ2-7; a weak D match, TRBD1 (7 bases). The CDR3 sequence is 15 residues long. CDR1 MNHGY and CDR2 SAAAGT come from the germline V gene. V lost 6 bases to trimming and J lost 1 base, with 16 bases between them. The CDR3 nucleotides are TGTGCCAGCAGACCGACAGGGCGGGGTTCCTACGAGCAGTACTTC. Encoded protein: CASRPTGRGSYEQYF.

This chain links TRBV27 with TRBJ2-7; D might be TRBD1 (6 bases). Trimming left V 5 bases short and J 2 bases short, with 16 bases between. This CDR3 region has 15 residues. Germline lookup yields CDR1 MNHEY and CDR2 SMNVEV (reference sequence). CDR3 sequence (DNA): TGTGCCAGCAGTCGCGACCGGGACACAACCTACGAGCAGTACTTC. It encodes CASSRDRDTTYEQYF.

The chain joins TRBV6-5 to TRBJ1-6, with D hard to call. Germline V lookup: CDR1 MNHEY, CDR2 SVGAGI. This CDR3 has 13 amino acids. V gave up 8 bases and J gave up 9 bases, with 14 bases separating them. The CDR3 coding sequence is TGTGCCAGCGGTACCATAGAGATTTCACCCCTCCACTTT. As protein: CASGTIEISPLHF.

The chain combines TRBV28 with TRBJ2-5; 8 bases align to TRBD1. Trimming removed 8 bases from V and 2 bases from J; junction bases left unmatched: 7. This CDR3 has 14 amino acids. CDR1 and CDR2 from the germline V gene are MDHEN and SYDVKM. This CDR3 reads CASATGVKQETQYF. CDR3 nucleotides: TGTGCCAGCGCGACAGGGGTCAAACAAGAGACCCAGTACTTC.

The rearrangement joins TRBV7-9 to TRBJ1-2, with 7 nucleotides matching TRBD1. Germline V gene sequence: CDR1 SEHNR, CDR2 FQNEAQ (reference sequence). The CDR3 runs 12 residues. Trimming removed 9 bases from V and 9 bases from J; junction bases left unmatched: 10. CDR3 sequence reads: CASGGQAASYTF. The DNA of the CDR3 is TGTGCCAGTGGAGGACAGGCCGCAAGCTACACCTTC.

This chain connects TRBV19 to TRBJ2-2; 9 nucleotides line up with TRBD2. Germline CDR1 and CDR2: LNHDA and SQIVND (reference sequence). The CDR3 runs 18 residues. V dropped 7 bases and J dropped 4; count of bases not matched to a gene: 16. CDR3 DNA sequence: TGTGCCAGTACCCAAAAGAAAGGACTAGCGACGGGCACCGGGGAGCTGTTTTTT. Translating it yields CASTQKKGLATGTGELFF.

The chain links TRBV29-1 to TRBJ2-2; a weak D match, TRBD1 (5 bases). Germline V gives CDR1 SQVTM, CDR2 ANQGSEA. V lost 2 bases and J lost 5, with 12 bases in between. The CDR3 sequence is 14 residues long. The DNA for the CDR3 is TGCAGCGTTGAACAGGGTCTGAGTACCGGGGAGCTGTTTTTT. The encoded protein is CSVEQGLSTGELFF.

The V call is TRBV6-5, the J call TRBJ1-4; D might be TRBD1 (5 bases). Per germline, CDR1 MNHEY and CDR2 SVGAGI. This CDR3 has 15 residues. The germline V and J ends were trimmed by 5 bases and 7 bases, with 17 bases remaining between them. The CDR3 here is CASSTGGIGFEKLFF. CDR3 nucleotide sequence: TGTGCCAGCAGTACGGGGGGGATAGGTTTTGAAAAACTGTTTTTT.

The chain couples TRBV7-9 to TRBJ2-1; 10 positions agree with TRBD2. V lost 1 base to trimming and J lost 7 bases; unmatched junction nucleotides: 10. In germline, CDR1 is SEHNR, CDR2 FQNEAQ (reference sequence). This CDR3 contains 17 residues. The CDR3 DNA reads TGTGCCAGCAGCTTAGACCGCCCTAGCGGGGGAGGGAATGAGCAGTTCTTC. As protein: CASSLDRPSGGGNEQFF.

V gene TRBV15 combines with J gene TRBJ2-7, with 8 bases that match TRBD1. This CDR3 is 14 amino acids long. CDR1 and CDR2 from the germline V gene are LNHNV and YYDKDF (reference sequence). With 3 bases clipped from V and 1 base from J, the junction kept 2 bases outside the gene matches. The CDR3 DNA sequence: TGTGCCACCAGCAGGGACAGGGAGTCCTACGAGCAGTACTTC. Its protein is CATSRDRESYEQYF.

The chain uses TRBV5-1 and TRBJ2-3; 11 positions match TRBD2. The CDR3 is 16 residues long. CDR1 is SGHRS and CDR2 is YFSETQ in the germline V gene. Unmatched junction bases numbered 13, after V lost 2 bases and J lost 11 bases. CDR3 residues: CASSFISGGARGGQYF. The CDR3 coding sequence is TGCGCCAGCAGCTTCATTAGCGGGGGGGCGCGAGGTGGGCAGTATTTT. The full variable domain, its missing parts supplied by reference TRBV5-1 and TRBJ2-3, is KAGVTQTPRYLIKTRGQQVTLSCSPISGHRSVSWYQQTPGQGLQFLFEYFSETQRNKGNFPGRFSGRQFSNSRSEMNVSTLELGDSALYLCASSFISGGARGGQYFGPGTRLTVL.

The gene calls are TRBV6-6 and TRBJ2-2, with a tentative D call TRBD1 (7 bases). V was pared by 7 bases and J by 5 bases, with 14 bases between. The CDR3 loop spans 14 amino acids. Germline V gene lookup returns CDR1 MNHNY and CDR2 SVGAGI (reference sequence). The CDR3 reads CASTQEGATGELFF. The CDR3 region has the DNA TGTGCCAGCACCCAGGAGGGGGCTACCGGGGAGCTGTTTTTT.

This clone was recorded once. The chain has TRBV6-5 and TRBJ2-5; 10 nucleotides agree with TRBD1. V gave up 6 bases and J gave up 4 bases; unmatched junction bases: 5. The germline CDR1 and CDR2 sequences are MNHEY and SVGAGI. The CDR3 totals 14 residues. CDR3 loop: CASRRTGGLETQYF. The CDR3 DNA follows: TGTGCCAGCAGACGGACAGGGGGACTAGAGACCCAGTACTTC.

The chain employs TRBV7-9 and TRBJ1-2; 7 bases line up with TRBD1. CDR3 length: 15 amino acids. CDR1 SEHNR and CDR2 FQNEAQ come from the germline V gene (reference sequence). V lost 7 bases and J lost 4; bases outside the gene matches: 12. For the CDR3, the DNA is TGTGCCAGCACCGAGTCGGGACAGCCATCCTATGGCTACACCTTC. This gives the protein CASTESGQPSYGYTF.

The chain recombines TRBV5-1 with TRBJ2-7; tentatively, D is TRBD1 (6 bases). The CDR3 is 16 residues long. Germline V gene lookup returns CDR1 SGHRS and CDR2 YFSETQ. V shed 3 bases and J shed 4 bases, with 20 bases lying between them. The DNA for the CDR3 is TGCGCCAGCAGCTCAGGACTGTTTCCAGGGGATTACGAGCAGTACTTC. Encoded protein: CASSSGLFPGDYEQYF.

The rearrangement uses TRBV10-2 and TRBJ2-7; 10 bases are a match to TRBD2. CDR1 and CDR2 (germline): WSHSY, SAAADI. Unmatched junction bases numbered 2, after V lost 4 bases and J lost 5 bases. The CDR3 sequence is 13 residues long. CDR3 sequence: CASSVAGGDEQYF. The CDR3, as DNA: TGCGCCAGCAGTGTAGCGGGAGGCGACGAGCAGTACTTC.

The V and J genes are TRBV7-8 and TRBJ2-1, with 11 bases fitting TRBD1. The CDR3 runs to 14 residues. Germline CDR1 SGHVS, CDR2 FQNEAQ. The V segment lost 5 bases and the J segment 9 bases; nucleotides outside the gene matches: 6. The CDR3 DNA reads as TGTGCCAGCAGCGTCCGGGACAGGGGGAGTGAGCAGTTCTTC. Protein sequence: CASSVRDRGSEQFF.

The rearrangement uses TRBV30 and TRBJ2-2; D is possibly TRBD2 (5 bases). V lost 3 bases and J lost 2, with 10 bases in between. This CDR3 is built from 14 residues. Looked up from germline, CDR1 is GTSNPN and CDR2 is SVGIG (reference sequence). The CDR3 loop is CAWRRTDNTGELFF. The DNA for the CDR3 is TGTGCCTGGAGAAGGACTGACAACACCGGGGAGCTGTTTTTT.

V usage is TRBV27 and J usage is TRBJ2-2; TRBD1 might be the D (6 bases). CDR1 is MNHEY and CDR2 is SMNVEV in the germline V gene (reference sequence). V was clipped by 2 bases and J by 5 bases, with 12 bases between them. CDR3 length: 15 residues. The CDR3 sequence is CASSLQGQGTGELFF. In DNA, the CDR3 is TGTGCCAGCAGTTTACAGGGCCAGGGGACCGGGGAGCTGTTTTTT.

The chain uses TRBV7-5 and TRBJ1-5; TRBD1, the table's D call, was not compared with the DNA. TRBV7-5 has pseudogene status. This CDR3 region has 15 residues. The CDR3 spells CARSRSSGGLRPQHF. As DNA, the CDR3 is TGTGCCAGAAGCCGATCGTCAGGGGGCCTTCGGCCCCAGCATTTT.

V usage is TRBV2 and J usage is TRBJ1-1; tentatively, D is TRBD1 (5 bases). CDR1 and CDR2 (germline): SNHLY, FYNNEI. Trimming took 7 bases from V and 3 from J, leaving 12 bases between them. This CDR3 is built from 13 residues. CDR3 sequence reads: CASIRGVYTEAFF. The CDR3 DNA reads TGTGCCAGCATCCGGGGGGTTTACACTGAAGCTTTCTTT.

The chain employs TRBV7-9 and TRBJ1-1; D is perhaps TRBD1 (5 bases). Germline-derived CDR1 and CDR2 are SEHNR and FQNEAQ (reference sequence). This CDR3 is built from 15 residues. The V end was cut by 4 bases, the J end by 2 bases, with 14 bases between. The CDR3 spells CASSSTGPGNTEAFF. The DNA of the CDR3 is TGTGCCAGCAGCTCAACAGGCCCTGGAAACACTGAAGCTTTCTTT.

In its sample, this clone was seen once. CDR3 nucleotide sequence: TGTGCCAGCAGTACAGGACGGAATCAGCCCCAGCATTTT. Translated, it gives CASSTGRNQPQHF. The chain employs TRBV6-5 and TRBJ1-5; tentative D call: TRBD1 (5 bases). Germline V lookup: CDR1 MNHEY, CDR2 SVGAGI. V was pared by 5 bases and J by 4 bases, with 9 bases between. This CDR3 has 13 amino acids.

This rearrangement joins TRBV7-9 to TRBJ2-7; no definite D call. This CDR3 is 12 amino acids long. In germline, CDR1 is SEHNR, CDR2 FQNEAQ (reference sequence). V lost 5 bases, J lost 3 bases, and 8 bases lay in between. The CDR3 DNA is TGTGCCAGCAGCCCGCACAGCTACGAGCAGTACTTC. Translation: CASSPHSYEQYF.

This clone came up a few times. Other DNA sequences of this sample code for an identical CDR3. The rearrangement uses TRBV2 and TRBJ2-3; D uncertain. V was clipped by 4 bases and J by 3 bases, with 17 bases between them. Germline CDR1 is SNHLY and CDR2 is FYNNEI. The length of the CDR3 is 16 residues. CDR3 amino acids: CASSAGSSSLTDTQYF. In DNA form, the CDR3 reads TGTGCCAGCAGTGCAGGTAGTAGTTCCTTGACAGATACGCAGTATTTT.